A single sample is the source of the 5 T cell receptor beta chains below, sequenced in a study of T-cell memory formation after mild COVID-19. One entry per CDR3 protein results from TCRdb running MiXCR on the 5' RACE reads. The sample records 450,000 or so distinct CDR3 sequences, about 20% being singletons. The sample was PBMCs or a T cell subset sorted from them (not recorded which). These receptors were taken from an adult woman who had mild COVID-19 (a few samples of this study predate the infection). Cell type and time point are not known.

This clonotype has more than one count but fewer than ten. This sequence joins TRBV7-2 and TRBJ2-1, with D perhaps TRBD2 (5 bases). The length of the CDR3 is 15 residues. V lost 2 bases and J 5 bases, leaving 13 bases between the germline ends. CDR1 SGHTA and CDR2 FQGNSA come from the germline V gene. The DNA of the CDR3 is TGTGCCAGCAGCTTATCTAGAGGGCCCAACAATGAGCAGTTCTTC. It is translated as CASSLSRGPNNEQFF.

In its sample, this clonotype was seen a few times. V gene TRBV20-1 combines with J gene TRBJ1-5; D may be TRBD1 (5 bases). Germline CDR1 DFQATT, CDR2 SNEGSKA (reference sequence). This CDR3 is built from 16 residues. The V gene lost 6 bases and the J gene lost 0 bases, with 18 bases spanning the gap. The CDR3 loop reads CSAIPLTGLSNQPQHF. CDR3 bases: TGCAGTGCGATCCCCTTGACGGGGCTTAGCAATCAGCCCCAGCATTTT.

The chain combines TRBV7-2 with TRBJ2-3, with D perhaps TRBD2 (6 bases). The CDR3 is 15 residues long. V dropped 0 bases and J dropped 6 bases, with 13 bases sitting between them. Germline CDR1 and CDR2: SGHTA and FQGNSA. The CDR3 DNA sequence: TGTGCCAGCAGCTTAGCGGGAGGCCGGGTGGATACGCAGTATTTT. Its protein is CASSLAGGRVDTQYF.

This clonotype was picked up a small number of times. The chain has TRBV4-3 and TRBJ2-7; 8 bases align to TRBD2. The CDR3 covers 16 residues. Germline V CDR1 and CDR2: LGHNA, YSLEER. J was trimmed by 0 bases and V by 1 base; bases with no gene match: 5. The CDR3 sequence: CASSQVAGGHSYEQYF. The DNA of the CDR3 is TGCGCCAGCAGCCAAGTCGCGGGAGGCCACTCCTACGAGCAGTACTTC.

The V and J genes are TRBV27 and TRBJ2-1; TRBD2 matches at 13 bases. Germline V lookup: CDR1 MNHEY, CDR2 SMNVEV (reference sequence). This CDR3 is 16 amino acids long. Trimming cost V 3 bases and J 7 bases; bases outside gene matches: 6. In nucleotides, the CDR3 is TGTGCCAGCAGTTTTGGGACTAGCGGGAAACCGAATGAGCAGTTCTTC. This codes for CASSFGTSGKPNEQFF.